What follows describes a single T cell receptor beta chain. Antigen unknown. This PCR relied on a set of 60 Vbeta primers and 13 Jbeta primers. Measured with immunoSEQ multiplex PCR; TCRdb has only the in-frame clones, and not every one. The sample lists about 130,000 clones, approximately 80% occurring once. This sample is drawn from a study of cytomegalovirus exposure and HLA in healthy donors. General study results and limits: Accurate prediction of most subjects' HLA-A and HLA-B alleles from TCR beta sequences was reported. Using the classifier, cytomegalovirus status was reportedly diagnosed with high specificity and sensitivity. Researchers catalogued some 160 TCR beta chains as cytomegalovirus-associated.

This CDR3 is built from 14 residues. The V end lost 2 bases, the J end lost 7 bases, and 11 bases lay between the germline ends. Germline V lookup: CDR1 SEHNR, CDR2 FQNEAQ (reference sequence). V gene TRBV7-9 combines with J gene TRBJ2-2; TRBD1 might be the D (5 bases). The sample consisted of PBMCs. The receptor comes from a boy under 10 years old in good health and CMV-seronegative. CDR3 sequence reads: CASSLLGARGELFF. CDR3 DNA sequence: TGTGCCAGCAGCTTATTAGGGGCGCGCGGGGAGCTGTTTTTT.